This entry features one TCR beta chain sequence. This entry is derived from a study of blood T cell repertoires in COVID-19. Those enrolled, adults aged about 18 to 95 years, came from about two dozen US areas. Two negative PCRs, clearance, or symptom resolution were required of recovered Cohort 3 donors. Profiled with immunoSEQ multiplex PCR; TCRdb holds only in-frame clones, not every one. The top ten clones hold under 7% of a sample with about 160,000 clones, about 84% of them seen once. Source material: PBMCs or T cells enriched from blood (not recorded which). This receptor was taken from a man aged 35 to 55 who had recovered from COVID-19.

CDR3 loop: CASSLMEGAGELFF. The CDR3 DNA reads TGCGCCAGCAGCTTAATGGAGGGAGCCGGGGAGCTGTTTTTT. The V gene is TRBV5-1, the J gene TRBJ2-2, with D possibly TRBD2 on 6 matching bases. This CDR3 is built from 14 residues. Between the trimmed V and J ends, which lost 2 bases and 6 bases, there was a span of 11 bases. Germline V CDR1 and CDR2: SGHRS, YFSETQ.